Reported below is one TCR beta chain. The CDR3 totals 21 residues. Original methodology: Scientists estimated how many nucleated cells there were by amplifying reference gene primers. The assay was immunoSEQ multiplex PCR, and TCRdb's table has in-frame clones only and misses some. That table is the source of V, J and clone size, and D and trimming were worked out from the DNA. Found here are some 110,000 clones, more than 75% of them singletons; the top ten hold 5% to 6.5%. This record comes from a study of blood T cell repertoires in COVID-19. Turning to the study itself: COVID-19 samples collected from the United States, Italy and Spain covered acute and convalescent phases. Nucleic acid was either cDNA or gDNA, and it came from T cells, B-cell-depleted T cells, or PBMCs.

The sequenced sample was peripheral blood. This TCR derives from a human donor in a cohort sampled during active COVID-19. The gene calls are TRBV12-2 and TRBJ2-7; the table names TRBD2, a call not compared with the DNA. TRBV12-2 represents a pseudogene. This chain's CDR3 is CASRFPTNDSRDGSNSYEQYF. CDR3 nucleotide sequence: TGTGCAAGTCGCTTCCCGACGAACGACTCCCGAGACGGATCGAACTCCTACGAGCAGTACTTC.